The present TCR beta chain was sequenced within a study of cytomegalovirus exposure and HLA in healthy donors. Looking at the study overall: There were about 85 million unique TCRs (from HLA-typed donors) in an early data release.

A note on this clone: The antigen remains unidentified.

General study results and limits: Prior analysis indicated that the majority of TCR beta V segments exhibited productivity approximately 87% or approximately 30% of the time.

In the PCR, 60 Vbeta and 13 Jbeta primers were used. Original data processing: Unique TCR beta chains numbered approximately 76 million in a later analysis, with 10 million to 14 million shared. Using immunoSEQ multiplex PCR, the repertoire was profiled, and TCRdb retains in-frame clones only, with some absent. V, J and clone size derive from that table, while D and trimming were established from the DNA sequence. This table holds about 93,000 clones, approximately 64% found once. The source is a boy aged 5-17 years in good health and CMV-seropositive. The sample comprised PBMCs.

The CDR3 nucleotides read TGTGCCACCAGCAGAGACAGGTTTTTTGAGGGCTACACCTTC. It translates to CATSRDRFFEGYTF. The genes are TRBV15 and TRBJ1-2; no firm D call. The CDR3 runs to 14 residues. V lost 0 bases to trimming and J lost 8 bases, with 13 bases between them. Germline values: CDR1 LNHNV, CDR2 YYDKDF (reference sequence).